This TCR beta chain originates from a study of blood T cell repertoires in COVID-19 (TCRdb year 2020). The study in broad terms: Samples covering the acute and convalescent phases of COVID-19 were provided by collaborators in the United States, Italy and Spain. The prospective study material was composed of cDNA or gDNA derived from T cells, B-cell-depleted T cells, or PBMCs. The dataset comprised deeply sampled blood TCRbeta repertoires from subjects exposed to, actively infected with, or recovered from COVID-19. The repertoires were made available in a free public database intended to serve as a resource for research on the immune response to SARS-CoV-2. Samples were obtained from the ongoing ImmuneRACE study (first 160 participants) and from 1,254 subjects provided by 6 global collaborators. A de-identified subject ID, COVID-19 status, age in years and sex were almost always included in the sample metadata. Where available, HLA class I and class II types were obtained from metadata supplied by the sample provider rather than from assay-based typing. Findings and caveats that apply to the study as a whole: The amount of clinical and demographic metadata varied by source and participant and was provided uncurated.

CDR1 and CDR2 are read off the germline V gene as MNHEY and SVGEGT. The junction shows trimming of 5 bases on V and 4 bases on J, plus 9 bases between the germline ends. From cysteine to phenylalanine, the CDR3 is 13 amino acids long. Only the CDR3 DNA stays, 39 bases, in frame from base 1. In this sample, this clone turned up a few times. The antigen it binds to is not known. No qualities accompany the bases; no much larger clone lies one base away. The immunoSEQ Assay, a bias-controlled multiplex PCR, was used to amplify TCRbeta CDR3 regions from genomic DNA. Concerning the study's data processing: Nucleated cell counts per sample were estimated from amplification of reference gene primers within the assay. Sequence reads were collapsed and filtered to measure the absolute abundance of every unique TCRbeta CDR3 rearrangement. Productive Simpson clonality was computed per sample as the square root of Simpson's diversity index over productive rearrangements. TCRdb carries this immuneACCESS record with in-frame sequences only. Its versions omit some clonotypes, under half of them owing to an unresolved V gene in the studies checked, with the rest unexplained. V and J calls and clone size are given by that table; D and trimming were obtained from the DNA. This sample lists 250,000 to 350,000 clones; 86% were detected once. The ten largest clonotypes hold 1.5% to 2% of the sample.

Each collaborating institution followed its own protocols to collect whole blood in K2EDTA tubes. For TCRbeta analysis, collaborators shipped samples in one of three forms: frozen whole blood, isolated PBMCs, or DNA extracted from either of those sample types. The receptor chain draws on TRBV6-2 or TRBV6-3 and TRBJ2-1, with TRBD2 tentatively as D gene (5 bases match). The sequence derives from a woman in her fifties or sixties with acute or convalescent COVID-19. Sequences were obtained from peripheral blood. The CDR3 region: CASSHGLYNEQFF. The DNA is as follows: TGTGCCAGCAGTCACGGACTGTACAATGAGCAGTTCTTC.